The subject of this entry is one T cell receptor (beta chain). Its specificity is not known. Germline V gene data show CDR1 as DFQATT and CDR2 as SNEGSKA (reference sequence). The CDR3 has 15 residues. Trimming stripped 1 base from V and 7 bases from J, with 14 bases between. The time point denotes: newly diagnosed GD, antithyroid drugs for less than 3 months. Scientists built the TCR library using RNA that was extracted from PBMCs. Roughly 8.6 milliliters of peripheral blood were drawn into EDTA tubes. This entry belongs to a study of regulatory T cells in long-lasting Graves disease. Study-wide points: A limited number of samples was an acknowledged limitation. The persistent group shared 2,741 public clonotypes, more than the 950 to 1,000 shared by new patients.

In building TCR beta libraries, iRepertoire HTBI primers were used together with Arm-PCR of CDR3 regions. Each CDR3 protein is one row after TCRdb ran MiXCR on the multiplex PCR reads. The table records some 220,000 distinct CDR3 sequences, roughly 20% of them present only once. This sample was shared with a second study, whose subject was T cells in Graves' hyperthyroidism and ophthalmopathy. Per that study: Before onset, by a median of around 6.4 months, the model predicted ophthalmopathy.

This TCR was sampled from a woman in her twenties or thirties with Graves disease. This rearrangement joins TRBV20-1 to TRBJ1-6; weak D call: TRBD1 (6 bases). This material consisted of peripheral blood mononuclear cells (PBMCs), taken at new diagnosis, from a patient treated with antithyroid drugs. The CDR3 loop reads CSARAGRGLNSPLHF. The CDR3 DNA sequence: TGCAGTGCTAGAGCTGGCAGGGGTTTAAATTCACCCCTCCACTTT.